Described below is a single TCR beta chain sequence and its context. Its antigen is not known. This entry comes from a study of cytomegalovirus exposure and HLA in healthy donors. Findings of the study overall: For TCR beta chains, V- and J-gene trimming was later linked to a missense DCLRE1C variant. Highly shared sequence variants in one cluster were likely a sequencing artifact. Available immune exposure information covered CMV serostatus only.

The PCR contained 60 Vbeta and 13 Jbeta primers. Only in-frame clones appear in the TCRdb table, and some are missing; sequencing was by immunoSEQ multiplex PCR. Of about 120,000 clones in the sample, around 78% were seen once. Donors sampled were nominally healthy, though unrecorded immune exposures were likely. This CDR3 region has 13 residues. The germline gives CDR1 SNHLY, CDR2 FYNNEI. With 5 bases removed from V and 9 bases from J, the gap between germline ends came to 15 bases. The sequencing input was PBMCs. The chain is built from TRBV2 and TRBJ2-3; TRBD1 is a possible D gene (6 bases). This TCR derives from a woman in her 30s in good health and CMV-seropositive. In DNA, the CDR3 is TGTGCCAGCAGTCCCCCTTCAAGGGGGACGCAGTATTTT. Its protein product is CASSPPSRGTQYF.